The T cell receptor (beta chain) under discussion was sequenced for a study of blood T cell repertoires in COVID-19. Study as a whole: COVID-19 samples from acute and convalescent phases originated in the United States, Italy and Spain. PBMCs, B-cell-depleted T cells, or T cells were the source of the cDNA or gDNA that made up the material.

The V gene's germline CDR1 is LNHNV and CDR2 YYDKDF (reference sequence). The CDR3 runs 15 residues. The junction had 6 bases not matched to a gene; V was cut back by 4 bases and J by 3 bases. Original processing notes: Scientists estimated how many nucleated cells there were by amplifying reference gene primers. Assay used: immunoSEQ multiplex PCR; TCRdb lists only in-frame clones, some missing. That table is the source of V, J and clone size, and D and trimming were worked out from the DNA. The sample contains 160,000 or so clones, 81% of which appear only once. The chain couples TRBV15 to TRBJ2-7; TRBD1 aligns across 10 bases. The sequence derives from a man aged 55-75 years with active or convalescent COVID-19. The sequencing sample was made of peripheral blood. The CDR3 nucleotides are TGTGCCACCAGCACTGGGGGGACAGGGGACTACGAGCAGTACTTC. Its protein product is CATSTGGTGDYEQYF.